This TCR beta chain was captured in a study of blood T cell repertoires in COVID-19. Study-wide background: Collection of acute and convalescent COVID-19 samples took place in the United States, Italy and Spain. PBMCs, B-cell-depleted T cells, or T cells provided the cDNA or gDNA that made up the material.

Per the authors' pipeline: The authors estimated nucleated cell counts from reference gene primer amplification. Data came from immunoSEQ multiplex PCR; TCRdb stores just in-frame clones and leaves some out. V, J and clone size are taken as reported in that table, and D and trimming were inferred from the DNA itself. Here the sample spans some 170,000 clones, roughly 80% being singletons. The CDR3 is 15 residues long. Trimming cost V 6 bases and J 5 bases, with 19 bases left between them. The germline gives CDR1 LNHDA, CDR2 SQIVND (reference sequence). All recovered Cohort 3 donors got two negative PCRs, got clearance, or saw symptom resolution.

The rearrangement joins TRBV19 to TRBJ2-5; D perhaps matches TRBD2 (6 bases). This sequence originates from a woman between 45 and 60 years old who had recovered from COVID-19. The sequenced sample consisted of PBMCs or T cells enriched from blood (not recorded which). DNA of the CDR3: TGTGCCAGTAGCATCATATGGGGCGCGGGGGAGACCCAGTACTTC. This sequence encodes CASSIIWGAGETQYF.